The 8 T cell receptor beta chains below all came from one sample that was sequenced in a study of technical replicates of blood from a few donors. Here immunoSEQ multiplex PCR was the method, and the copy in TCRdb shows in-frame clones only, minus some. The sample consists of about 66,000 clones, roughly nine tenths of them appearing once. The sample was T cells isolated from PBMCs. Source of these receptors: a human donor in good health.

V gene TRBV9 combines with J gene TRBJ2-7, with a weak D call TRBD1 (6 bases). CDR1 and CDR2 (germline): SGDLS, YYNGEE. Trimming removed 1 base from V and 4 bases from J, with 12 bases in between. The CDR3 has 14 residues. The CDR3 coding sequence is TGTGCCAGCAGCGTATCCACTAGGGGGTACGAGCAGTACTTC. Translation gives CASSVSTRGYEQYF.

The chain uses TRBV28 and TRBJ1-5; a possible D gene is TRBD1 (5 bases). Between the trimmed V and J ends, which lost 10 bases and 2 bases, there was a span of 12 bases. Germline-derived CDR1 and CDR2 are MDHEN and SYDVKM. The length of the CDR3 is 13 residues. CDR3 sequence reads: CATMGGGNQPQHF. The DNA for the CDR3 is TGTGCCACAATGGGGGGGGGCAATCAGCCCCAGCATTTT.

V usage is TRBV18 and J usage is TRBJ1-1; D might be TRBD1 (5 bases). V was shortened by 2 bases and J by 5 bases, with 9 bases between the two germline ends. The germline V gene encodes CDR1 KGHSH and CDR2 LQKENI. The CDR3 contains 13 residues. CDR3 amino acids: CASSPDGGTEAFF. The CDR3 DNA reads TGTGCCAGCTCACCAGATGGGGGGACTGAAGCTTTCTTT.

V gene TRBV13 combines with J gene TRBJ1-2; weak D call: TRBD1 (5 bases). Deletions cut 1 base from V and 2 bases from J, with 5 bases between. Looked up from germline, CDR1 is PRHDT and CDR2 is FYEKMQ (reference sequence). CDR3 length: 13 residues. CDR3 sequence (DNA): TGTGCCAGCAGCTTAGAGGGGAACTATGGCTACACCTTC. Protein product: CASSLEGNYGYTF.

The rearrangement joins TRBV7-3 to TRBJ2-7; TRBD1 agrees at 8 bases. Trimming at V came to 3 bases and at J to 7 bases, leaving 5 bases not matched to a gene. The CDR3 extends over 13 amino acids. Germline V CDR1 and CDR2: SGHTA, FQGTGA. The CDR3 reads CASSLGQEGEQYF. The DNA of the CDR3 is TGTGCCAGCAGCTTGGGACAGGAGGGGGAGCAGTACTTC. The whole variable domain, filled in from reference TRBV7-3 and TRBJ2-7, reads GAGVSQTPSNKVTEKGKYVELRCDPISGHTALYWYRQSLGQGPEFLIYFQGTGAADDSGLPNDRFFAVRPEGSVSTLKIQRTERGDSAVYLCASSLGQEGEQYFGPGTRLTVT.

The V gene is TRBV28, the J gene TRBJ1-5; maybe TRBD1 (5 bases). The V gene lost 6 bases and the J gene lost 1 base, with 13 bases spanning the gap. CDR1 and CDR2 (germline): MDHEN, SYDVKM. The CDR3 length is 15 residues. The CDR3 loop reads CASSLREISNQPQHF. Written as DNA, the CDR3 is TGTGCCAGCAGCCTCAGGGAAATCAGCAATCAGCCCCAGCATTTT. The full variable domain, its missing parts supplied by reference TRBV28 and TRBJ1-5, is DVKVTQSSRYLVKRTGEKVFLECVQDMDHENMFWYRQDPGLGLRLIYFSYDVKMKEKGDIPEGYSVSREKKERFSLILESASTNQTSMYLCASSLREISNQPQHFGDGTRLSIL.

The chain links TRBV5-1 to TRBJ1-5, with TRBD1 matching over 7 bases. The trim removed 3 bases at V and 5 bases at J, leaving 2 bases unmatched. This CDR3 is built from 13 residues. Looked up from germline, CDR1 is SGHRS and CDR2 is YFSETQ. CDR3 bases: TGCGCCAGCAGCTCCAGGGGGGATCAGCCCCAGCATTTT. It translates to CASSSRGDQPQHF.

The V gene is TRBV6-5, the J gene TRBJ2-5; 8 bases map to TRBD2. The CDR3 spans 14 residues. Trimming cost V 5 bases and J 5 bases; bases outside gene matches: 7. Looked up from germline, CDR1 is MNHEY and CDR2 is SVGAGI. The CDR3: CASSHLSGSETQYF. The CDR3 nucleotides read TGTGCCAGCAGTCACCTGAGCGGGAGTGAGACCCAGTACTTC.